This T cell receptor (beta chain) came from a study of CD8 T cells in Susac syndrome. CDR3 length: 14 residues. Trimming shortened V by 0 bases and J by 7 bases, and 14 bases separated the two germline ends. Germline V gene lookup returns CDR1 SGDLS and CDR2 YYNGEE. Reverse transcription used about 0.45 to 1 ug RNA and random hexamers. Via MiXCR, TCRdb re-called the immunoSEQ multiplex PCR reads, giving one row per CDR3 protein. The sample lists nearly 70,000 distinct CDR3 sequences; 95% were seen once. This rearrangement joins TRBV9 to TRBJ2-7; D not resolved. Sequencing was done on a sample of CD8+ T cells from PBMCs. This sequence was found in a human donor in good health. Here the CDR3 reads CASSVEGTALEQYF. The DNA for the CDR3 is TGTGCCAGCAGCGTAGAGGGAACCGCCTTGGAGCAGTACTTC.